Detailed here is one T cell receptor beta chain. The read stops 3 residues short of the end of the CDR3; the missing end is completed from the germline J gene. V lost 4 bases to trimming and J lost 5 bases, with 17 bases between them. Germline V gives CDR1 SGHTA, CDR2 FQGTGA. The CDR3 has 15 amino acids. This specimen belongs to a study of Tregs in tolerant kidney transplant recipients. Produced via immunoSEQ multiplex PCR; TCRdb's table is partial and in-frame only. Found here are approximately 49,000 clones; the top ten clones hold roughly 0.85%. The chain is built from TRBV7-3 and TRBJ2-5; maybe TRBD2 (7 bases). This sequence was found in a human donor who received a combined kidney and bone marrow transplant. The sequenced sample was CD4+ T cells from blood, obtained before the transplant. CDR3 DNA, as far as it was read: TGTGCCAGCAGCTACGGAGGGGGGGGGAGTGAGACC. Protein: CASSYGGGGSET. The CDR3 reads in full as CASSYGGGGSETQYF.